The 22 T cell receptor beta chains in this list originate from one sample, sequenced in a study of T cell clonotyping in hematopoietic cell transplantation. Using immunoSEQ multiplex PCR, the repertoire was profiled, and TCRdb retains in-frame clones only, with some absent. The sample carries around 80,000 clones, roughly 95% recorded once. Time point here: recipient sample about 28 days before transplant, after cytoreduction. This specimen consisted of peripheral blood mononuclear cells, obtained before stem cell transplant. The receptors here all came from a woman in her fifties or sixties with acute myeloid leukemia. Some clones in this sample may be carry-over from other donors' samples.

In DNA, the CDR3 is TGTGCCAGCATAGGCGGGTTCAATCAGCCCCAGCATTTT. It encodes CASIGGFNQPQHF. The chain combines TRBV2 with TRBJ1-5; no clear D gene. The germline V gene has CDR1 SNHLY and CDR2 FYNNEI. The V end lost 7 bases, the J end lost 3 bases, and 10 bases lay between the germline ends. This CDR3 is 13 amino acids long.

V and J are TRBV7-2 and TRBJ1-5; D call uncertain. The CDR3 length is 14 residues. The germline gives CDR1 SGHTA, CDR2 FQGNSA. Between the trimmed V and J ends, which lost 7 bases and 0 bases, there was a span of 10 bases. The CDR3 is CASNTGRSNQPQHF. The CDR3 DNA sequence: TGTGCCAGCAATACGGGCCGTAGCAATCAGCCCCAGCATTTT.

CDR3 coding DNA: TGCGCCAGCAGCCCCGAGGGGGGATTGCAGCCCCAGCATTTT. As protein: CASSPEGGLQPQHF. The chain has TRBV5-1 and TRBJ1-5; a possible D gene is TRBD1 (6 bases). CDR3 length: 14 residues. Germline V CDR1 and CDR2: SGHRS, YFSETQ. The V and J ends lost 4 bases and 7 bases respectively, with 15 bases between them.

The chain recombines TRBV6-1 with TRBJ1-1; D gene ambiguous. V was clipped by 0 bases and J by 8 bases, with 7 bases between them. Germline V lookup: CDR1 MNHNS, CDR2 SASEGT. The CDR3 length is 12 residues. The CDR3 DNA reads as TGTGCCAGCAGTGAAGCTCTAAGAGAAGCTTTCTTT. Its protein product is CASSEALREAFF.

The chain recombines TRBV5-1 with TRBJ2-5, with TRBD2 matching over 7 bases. This CDR3 has 14 residues. Per the germline V gene, CDR1 is SGHRS and CDR2 is YFSETQ. V shed 1 base and J 6 bases; nucleotides not matched to a gene: 6. CDR3 loop: CASSLNGGLKTQYF. The CDR3 DNA reads TGCGCCAGCAGCTTGAACGGGGGGTTAAAGACCCAGTACTTC.

This clone has just one count. The genes are TRBV7-6 and TRBJ1-3; TRBD1 might be the D (6 bases). V lost 5 bases and J 5 bases, leaving 22 bases between the germline ends. The germline V gene has CDR1 SGHVS and CDR2 FNYEAQ. The CDR3 length is 17 residues. CDR3 nucleotides: TGTGCCAGCAGCCCTAGGGGGATGAGAGTAGGAAGAAACACCATATATTTT. Encoded protein: CASSPRGMRVGRNTIYF.

The CDR3 is CASSVARGGGTDTQYF. The CDR3 bases are TGTGCCAGCAGCGTAGCCAGGGGGGGTGGCACAGATACGCAGTATTTT. The chain combines TRBV9 with TRBJ2-3; D may match TRBD1 or TRBD2 (7 bases each). The CDR3 is made up of 16 amino acids. CDR1 and CDR2 (germline): SGDLS, YYNGEE. V was pared by 0 bases and J by 1 base, with 12 bases between.

This rearrangement joins TRBV11-2 to TRBJ1-3; TRBD1 is a possible D gene (6 bases). The germline V gene has CDR1 SGHAT and CDR2 FQNNGV. The CDR3 sequence is 14 residues long. V lost 4 bases to trimming and J lost 1 base, with 8 bases between them. CDR3 sequence: CASSWTESGNTIYF. In nucleotides, the CDR3 is TGTGCCAGCAGCTGGACAGAATCTGGAAACACCATATATTTT.

CDR3 sequence: CASSPAAINGYGYTF. As DNA, the CDR3 is TGTGCCAGCTCTCCCGCGGCTATTAACGGGTATGGCTACACCTTC. The chain has TRBV2 and TRBJ1-2; the D is unclear. The CDR3 extends over 15 amino acids. V was shortened by 8 bases and J by 5 bases, with 21 bases between the two germline ends. Germline CDR1 SNHLY, CDR2 FYNNEI.

The rearrangement joins TRBV7-8 to TRBJ2-2; no reliable D call. This CDR3 contains 15 residues. V shed 5 bases and J shed 6 bases, with 16 bases lying between them. Germline-derived CDR1 and CDR2 are SGHVS and FQNEAQ. The CDR3 region is CASSENRASPGELFF. The CDR3 DNA is TGTGCCAGCAGCGAAAACCGGGCTAGTCCCGGGGAGCTGTTTTTT.

The chain links TRBV5-6 to TRBJ1-2; D not certain. Germline V CDR1 and CDR2: SGHDT, YYEEEE. The length of the CDR3 is 12 residues. V was pared by 6 bases and J by 7 bases, with 13 bases between. CDR3 sequence (DNA): TGTGCCAGCACCCGGGCTGGGGTTGGCTACACCTTC. Translation: CASTRAGVGYTF.

The rearrangement joins TRBV6-6 to TRBJ2-7, with 9 bases lining up with TRBD1. J was trimmed by 5 bases and V by 8 bases; bases with no gene match: 7. Per the germline V gene, CDR1 is MNHNY and CDR2 is SVGAGI (reference sequence). The CDR3 totals 13 residues. CDR3 bases: TGTGCCAGCTCTGACAGGGGGTATCACGAGCAGTACTTC. Translating gives CASSDRGYHEQYF.

J is TRBJ2-1 and V is TRBV4-2; 10 bases are a match to TRBD2. From germline, CDR1 is LGHNA and CDR2 YNFKEQ. The ends lost 2 bases at V and 4 bases at J; junction bases unmatched: 11. There are 18 residues in the CDR3. DNA of the CDR3: TGTGCCAGCAGCCAAAGAGCCGGCCTAGCGGGGGATTACAATGAGCAGTTCTTC. This encodes CASSQRAGLAGDYNEQFF.

The chain uses TRBV4-1 and TRBJ1-2, with a weak D call TRBD1 (5 bases). CDR3 length: 17 residues. The V end lost 3 bases, the J end lost 4 bases, and 21 bases lay between the germline ends. Germline CDR1 reads MGHRA; CDR2 reads YSYEKL. CDR3 DNA sequence: TGCGCCAGCAGCCAGTTGGGGGGGGGTCTGCCTGGCTATGGCTACACCTTC. It is translated as CASSQLGGGLPGYGYTF.

This chain joins TRBV30 and TRBJ2-7, with 10 bases fitting TRBD2. V lost 5 bases and J lost 7; bases outside the gene matches: 11. Looked up from germline, CDR1 is GTSNPN and CDR2 is SVGIG (reference sequence). The length of the CDR3 is 14 residues. The CDR3 sequence: CAWARTSGLGEQYF. CDR3 in DNA: TGTGCCTGGGCCCGGACTAGCGGCCTCGGAGAGCAGTACTTC.

The J gene is TRBJ2-5, the V gene TRBV7-6, with no clear D. Germline V CDR1 and CDR2: SGHVS, FNYEAQ. Trimming cost V 5 bases and J 5 bases, with 12 bases left between them. The CDR3 covers 13 residues. The CDR3 region has the DNA TGTGCCAGCAGCCTACTCAAAAGGGAGACCCAGTACTTC. Translation: CASSLLKRETQYF.

The rearrangement uses TRBV5-1 and TRBJ1-1; 8 bases fit TRBD1. This CDR3 is built from 16 residues. Trimming removed 4 bases from V and 5 bases from J; junction bases left unmatched: 13. In germline, CDR1 is SGHRS, CDR2 YFSETQ. CDR3 in DNA: TGCGCCAGCAGCCAAGGGCTAGGACAGGGTAGAACTGAAGCTTTCTTT. It encodes CASSQGLGQGRTEAFF.

This chain joins TRBV5-1 and TRBJ2-1; the D gene could be TRBD1 or TRBD2 (7 bases each). The CDR3 has 17 residues. Per germline, CDR1 SGHRS and CDR2 YFSETQ. V lost 4 bases, J lost 3 bases, and 20 bases lay in between. The CDR3 coding sequence is TGCGCCAGCAGCCAGGGGGATACCGGGAGGTTCTACAATGAGCAGTTCTTC. As protein: CASSQGDTGRFYNEQFF. Full variable domain (rest looked up from reference TRBV5-1 and TRBJ2-1): KAGVTQTPRYLIKTRGQQVTLSCSPISGHRSVSWYQQTPGQGLQFLFEYFSETQRNKGNFPGRFSGRQFSNSRSEMNVSTLELGDSALYLCASSQGDTGRFYNEQFFGPGTRLTVL.

This chain links TRBV6-1 with TRBJ2-5, with TRBD2 identical over 12 bases. J lost 2 bases, V lost 2 bases, and 0 bases had no gene match. Germline values: CDR1 MNHNS, CDR2 SASEGT. CDR3 length: 15 residues. CDR3 DNA sequence: TGTGCCAGCAGTGAACTAGCGGGGGGGCAAGAGACCCAGTACTTC. It codes for CASSELAGGQETQYF.

This sequence joins TRBV25-1 and TRBJ1-2; D perhaps matches TRBD1 (6 bases). V lost 10 bases and J 5 bases, leaving 14 bases between the germline ends. The length of the CDR3 is 12 residues. Germline CDR1 MGHDK, CDR2 SYGVNS. The CDR3 is CATTRDTYGYTF. The DNA for the CDR3 is TGTGCCACCACCCGGGACACTTATGGCTACACCTTC.

The rearrangement joins TRBV6-1 to TRBJ2-2; D may be TRBD2 (6 bases). V lost 2 bases, J lost 6 bases, and 13 bases lay in between. CDR3 length: 15 amino acids. Germline assignment: CDR1 MNHNS and CDR2 SASEGT. CDR3 region: CASSERSIAAGELFF. The CDR3, as DNA: TGTGCCAGCAGTGAACGGAGTATAGCGGCCGGGGAGCTGTTTTTT.

This chain connects TRBV15 to TRBJ1-4, with a tentative D call TRBD1 (5 bases). Germline V gives CDR1 LNHNV, CDR2 YYDKDF (reference sequence). The ends were cut back, 0 bases at V and 9 bases at J, with 17 bases in the middle. The CDR3 is 16 residues long. Here the CDR3 DNA reads TGTGCCACCAGCAGAGAGGGGACCGGAACGGCGCAAAAACTGTTTTTT. It specifies CATSREGTGTAQKLFF. The complete variable domain, with remaining parts taken from reference TRBV15 and TRBJ1-4, reads DAMVIQNPRYQVTQFGKPVTLSCSQTLNHNVMYWYQQKSSQAPKLLFHYYDKDFNNEADTPDNFQSRRPNTSFCFLDIRSPGLGDTAMYLCATSREGTGTAQKLFFGSGTQLSVL.